This record looks at one TCR beta chain sequence and its context. Its antigen is not known. The entry originates in a study of T cell responses to AZD1222 COVID-19 vaccine. Findings of the study overall: The study identified only five to seven AZD1222 recipients as seropositive at baseline. There were vaccine-associated CD4 TCRs across spike, dominant at 160-218 and 743-854. In all cases, repertoires were sampled only after the peak T cell response. Two AZD1222 doses significantly raised spike-specific TCR breadth and depth over controls.

Sequencing used immunoSEQ multiplex PCR; TCRdb keeps in-frame clones, though not all of them. Altogether fewer than 250,000 clones are present, approximately 94% being singletons, with the ten largest covering about 1%. Sequencing used peripheral blood, obtained on day 0 of MenACWY control vaccination. The sequence was collected from an adult in good health.

CDR3 DNA sequence: TGTGCCTGGAGTGGAGCGGGGGGGAGGAATGAGCAGTTCTTC. Residues: CAWSGAGGRNEQFF. The chain combines TRBV30 with TRBJ2-1; 10 nucleotides match TRBD2. J lost 7 bases, V lost 1 base, and 4 bases had no gene match. The CDR3 extends over 14 amino acids. Germline values: CDR1 GTSNPN, CDR2 SVGIG (reference sequence).